This TCR beta chain was found in a study of PD-1 blockade in classical Hodgkin lymphoma. Assay: immunoSEQ multiplex PCR; the TCRdb copy retains only in-frame clones and omits some. The sample includes some 33,000 clones, around 80% of them seen just once. With respect to this clone: Its specificity is not known.

Study conclusions and caveats: Any patient who commenced nivolumab under 1 year after ASCT was excluded. The baseline diversity of complete responders showed similarity to that of newly diagnosed patients. TCR diversity rose significantly by C4D1 in CD4+ but not CD8+ cells.

Regarding time point: cycle 4 day 1 (C4D1), after 5 to 7 weeks of nivolumab. Every patient experienced relapse after autologous stem cell transplantation, and brentuximab vedotin exposure varied. The CDR3 contains 13 residues. Germline CDR1 is GTSNPN and CDR2 is SVGIG (reference sequence). Trimming pared 1 base from V and 1 base from J, leaving 7 bases between. The clonotype originates from a human donor with classical Hodgkin lymphoma. The sample here was peripheral blood mononuclear cells (PBMCs), taken before the fourth cycle of nivolumab. The chain recombines TRBV30 with TRBJ1-1; maybe TRBD1 (6 bases). For the CDR3, the DNA is TGTGCCTGGAGTGCGACAGGGAACACTGAAGCTTTCTTT. Amino acids: CAWSATGNTEAFF.